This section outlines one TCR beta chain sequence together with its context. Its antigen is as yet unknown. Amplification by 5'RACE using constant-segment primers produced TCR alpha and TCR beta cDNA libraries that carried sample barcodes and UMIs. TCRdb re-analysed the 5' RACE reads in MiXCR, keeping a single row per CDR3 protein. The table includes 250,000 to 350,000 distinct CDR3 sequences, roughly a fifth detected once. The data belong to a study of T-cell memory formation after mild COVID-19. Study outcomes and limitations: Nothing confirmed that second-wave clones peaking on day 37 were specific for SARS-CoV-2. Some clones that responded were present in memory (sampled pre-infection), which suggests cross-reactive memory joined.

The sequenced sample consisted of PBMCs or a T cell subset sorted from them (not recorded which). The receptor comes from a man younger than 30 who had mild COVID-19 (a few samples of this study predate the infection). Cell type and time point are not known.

The CDR3 sequence is CASTTGGGYSSGGYTF. Here the CDR3 DNA reads TGTGCCAGCACCACCGGAGGGGGCTACTCGTCTGGGGGCTACACCTTC. The chain employs TRBV12-3 or TRBV12-4 and TRBJ1-2, with 7 bases matching TRBD1. Losses at the gene ends were 7 bases for V and 8 bases for J; bases not matched to a gene: 19. The CDR3 runs to 16 residues.